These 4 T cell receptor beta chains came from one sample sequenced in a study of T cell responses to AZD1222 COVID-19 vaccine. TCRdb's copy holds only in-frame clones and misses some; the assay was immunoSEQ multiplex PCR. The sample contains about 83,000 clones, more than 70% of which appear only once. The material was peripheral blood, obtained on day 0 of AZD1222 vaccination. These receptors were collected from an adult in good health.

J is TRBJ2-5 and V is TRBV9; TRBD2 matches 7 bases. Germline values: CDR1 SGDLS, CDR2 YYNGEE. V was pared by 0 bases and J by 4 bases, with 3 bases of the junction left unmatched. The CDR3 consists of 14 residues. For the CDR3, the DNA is TGTGCCAGCAGCGTAGCGGGAGGCACAGAGACCCAGTACTTC. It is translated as CASSVAGGTETQYF.

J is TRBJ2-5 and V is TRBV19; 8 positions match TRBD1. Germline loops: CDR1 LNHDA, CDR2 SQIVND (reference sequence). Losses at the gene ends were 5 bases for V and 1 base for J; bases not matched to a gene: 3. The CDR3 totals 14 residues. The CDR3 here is CASSPGQGQETQYF. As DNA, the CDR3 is TGTGCCAGTAGTCCTGGACAGGGCCAAGAGACCCAGTACTTC.

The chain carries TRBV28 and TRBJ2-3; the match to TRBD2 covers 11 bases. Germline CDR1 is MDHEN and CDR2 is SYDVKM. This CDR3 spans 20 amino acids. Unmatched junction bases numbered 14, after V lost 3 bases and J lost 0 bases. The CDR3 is CASSFEPGLAVSSSTDTQYF. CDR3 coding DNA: TGTGCCAGCAGTTTCGAACCGGGACTAGCGGTATCGTCTAGCACAGATACGCAGTATTTT.

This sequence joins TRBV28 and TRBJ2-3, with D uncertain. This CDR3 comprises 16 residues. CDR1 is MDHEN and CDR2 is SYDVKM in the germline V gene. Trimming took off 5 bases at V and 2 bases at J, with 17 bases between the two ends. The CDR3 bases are TGTGCCAGCAGTCCATGGGCGGAGAGGTTCACAGATACGCAGTATTTT. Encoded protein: CASSPWAERFTDTQYF.